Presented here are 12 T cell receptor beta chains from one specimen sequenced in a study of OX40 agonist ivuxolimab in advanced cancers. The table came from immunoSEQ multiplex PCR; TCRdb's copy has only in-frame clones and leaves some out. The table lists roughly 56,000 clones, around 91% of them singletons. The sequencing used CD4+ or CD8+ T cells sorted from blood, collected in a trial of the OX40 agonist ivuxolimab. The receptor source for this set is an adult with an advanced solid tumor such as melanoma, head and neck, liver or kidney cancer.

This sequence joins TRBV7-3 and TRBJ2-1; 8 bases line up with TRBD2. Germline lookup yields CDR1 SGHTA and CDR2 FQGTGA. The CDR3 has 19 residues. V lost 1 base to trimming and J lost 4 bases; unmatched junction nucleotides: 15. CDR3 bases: TGTGCCAGCAGCTTAATCCCCCCCCACGGGAGGGCGGGGTACAATGAGCAGTTCTTC. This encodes CASSLIPPHGRAGYNEQFF.

The CDR3 sequence: CASSPGTHSNQPQHF. Here the CDR3 DNA reads TGTGCCAGCAGTCCCGGGACACATAGCAATCAGCCCCAGCATTTT. The chain combines TRBV6-1 with TRBJ1-5, with a weak D call TRBD1 (6 bases). This CDR3 is built from 15 residues. The germline V and J ends were trimmed by 5 bases and 0 bases, with 11 bases remaining between them. The germline V gene has CDR1 MNHNS and CDR2 SASEGT.

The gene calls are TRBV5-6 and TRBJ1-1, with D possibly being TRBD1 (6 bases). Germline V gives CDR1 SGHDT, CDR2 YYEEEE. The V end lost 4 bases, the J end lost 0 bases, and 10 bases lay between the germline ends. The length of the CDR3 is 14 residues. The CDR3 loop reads CASSAGTLNTEAFF. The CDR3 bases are TGTGCCAGCAGCGCCGGGACACTGAACACTGAAGCTTTCTTT.

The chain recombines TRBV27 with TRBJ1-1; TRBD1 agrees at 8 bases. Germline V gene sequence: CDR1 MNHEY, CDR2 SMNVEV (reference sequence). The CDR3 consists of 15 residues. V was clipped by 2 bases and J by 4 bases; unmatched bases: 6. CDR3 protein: CASSLQTGVGTEAFF. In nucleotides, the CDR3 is TGTGCCAGCAGTTTACAGACAGGGGTTGGCACTGAAGCTTTCTTT.

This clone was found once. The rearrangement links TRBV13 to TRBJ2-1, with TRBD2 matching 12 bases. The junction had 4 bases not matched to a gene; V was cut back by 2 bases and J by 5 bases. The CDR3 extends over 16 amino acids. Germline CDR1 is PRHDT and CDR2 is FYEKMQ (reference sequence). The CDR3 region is CASSLRLAGVHNEQFF. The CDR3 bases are TGTGCCAGCAGCTTACGACTAGCGGGAGTCCACAATGAGCAGTTCTTC. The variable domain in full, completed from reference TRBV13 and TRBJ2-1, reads AAGVIQSPRHLIKEKRETATLKCYPIPRHDTVYWYQQGPGQDPQFLISFYEKMQSDKGSIPDRFSAQQFSDYHSELNMSSLELGDSALYFCASSLRLAGVHNEQFFGPGTRLTVL.

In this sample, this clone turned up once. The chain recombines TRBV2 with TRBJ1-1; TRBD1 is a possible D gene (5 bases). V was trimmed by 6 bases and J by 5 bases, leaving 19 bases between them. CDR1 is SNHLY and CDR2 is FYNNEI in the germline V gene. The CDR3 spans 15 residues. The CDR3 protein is CASSPGGDFRTEAFF. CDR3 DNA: TGTGCCAGCAGCCCGGGGGGGGATTTTCGGACTGAAGCTTTCTTT.

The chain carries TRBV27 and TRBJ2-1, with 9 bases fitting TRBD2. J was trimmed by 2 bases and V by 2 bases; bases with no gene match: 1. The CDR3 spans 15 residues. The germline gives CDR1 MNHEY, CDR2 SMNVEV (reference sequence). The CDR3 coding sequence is TGTGCCAGCAGTTTAACTAGCGGGCCCTACAATGAGCAGTTCTTC. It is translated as CASSLTSGPYNEQFF.

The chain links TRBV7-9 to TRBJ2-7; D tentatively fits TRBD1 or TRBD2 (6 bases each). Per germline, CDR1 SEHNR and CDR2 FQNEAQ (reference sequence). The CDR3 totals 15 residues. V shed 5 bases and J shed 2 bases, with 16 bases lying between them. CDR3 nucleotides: TGTGCCAGCAGCCCGGGGGTAGGGGGACCCTACGAGCAGTACTTC. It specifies CASSPGVGGPYEQYF.

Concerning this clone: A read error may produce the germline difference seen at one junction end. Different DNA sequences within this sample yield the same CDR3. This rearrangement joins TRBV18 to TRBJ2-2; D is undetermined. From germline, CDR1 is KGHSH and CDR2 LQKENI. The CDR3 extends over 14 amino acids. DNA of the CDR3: TGTGCCAGCTCACCACCCATAAACACTGGGGAGCTGTTTTTT. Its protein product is CASSPPINTGELFF.

Written as DNA, the CDR3 is TGTGCCAGCAGGTACATAGGGTCGGGTCAGCCCCAGCATTTT. Translated, it gives CASRYIGSGQPQHF. This rearrangement joins TRBV28 to TRBJ1-5; D is ambiguous. V was clipped by 6 bases and J by 6 bases, with 15 bases between them. The germline V gene has CDR1 MDHEN and CDR2 SYDVKM. This CDR3 has 14 residues.

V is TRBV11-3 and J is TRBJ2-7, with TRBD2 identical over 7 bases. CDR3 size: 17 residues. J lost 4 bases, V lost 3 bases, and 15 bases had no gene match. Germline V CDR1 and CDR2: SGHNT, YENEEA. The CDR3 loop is CASSFKPLGGRFYEQYF. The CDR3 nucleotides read TGTGCCAGCAGCTTTAAACCCTTGGGAGGGAGGTTTTACGAGCAGTACTTC.

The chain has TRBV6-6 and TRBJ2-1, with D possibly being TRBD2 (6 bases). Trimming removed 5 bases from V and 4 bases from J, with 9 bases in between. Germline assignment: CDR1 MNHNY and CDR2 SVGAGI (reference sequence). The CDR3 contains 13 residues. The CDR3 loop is CASSGTYYNEQFF. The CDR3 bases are TGTGCCAGCAGTGGGACTTATTACAATGAGCAGTTCTTC.